This T cell receptor (beta chain) was recorded in a study of blood T cell repertoires in COVID-19. Overall study context: Acute and convalescent COVID-19 specimens originated in the United States, Italy and Spain.

The CDR3 has 14 amino acids. CDR1 and CDR2 from the germline V gene are LGHNA and YSLEER. The trim removed 1 base at V and 7 bases at J, leaving 1 base unmatched. The method was immunoSEQ multiplex PCR; TCRdb's version includes in-frame clones alone and lacks a portion of them. The sample consists of under 200,000 clones, around 82% of them appearing once. This receptor was identified in a woman aged 60-75 years with acute COVID-19. Sequences were obtained from PBMCs or T cells enriched from blood (not recorded which). The rearrangement links TRBV4-3 to TRBJ1-4; 9 bases fit TRBD1. The CDR3 region has the DNA TGCGCCAGCAGCCAAGGACAGGGGGTTGAAAAACTGTTTTTT. Translating gives CASSQGQGVEKLFF.